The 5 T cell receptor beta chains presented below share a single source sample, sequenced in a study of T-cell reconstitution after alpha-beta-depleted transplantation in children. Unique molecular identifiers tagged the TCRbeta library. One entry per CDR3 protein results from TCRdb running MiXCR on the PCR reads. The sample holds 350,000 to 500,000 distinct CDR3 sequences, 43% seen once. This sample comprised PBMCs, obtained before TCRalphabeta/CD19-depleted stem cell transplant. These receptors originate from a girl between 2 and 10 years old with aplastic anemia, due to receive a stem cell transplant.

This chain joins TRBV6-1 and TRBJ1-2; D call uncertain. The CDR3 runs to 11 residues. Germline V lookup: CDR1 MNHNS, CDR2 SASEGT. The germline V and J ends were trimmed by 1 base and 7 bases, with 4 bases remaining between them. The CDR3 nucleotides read TGTGCCAGCAGTGAAGTCTCTGGCTACACCTTC. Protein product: CASSEVSGYTF.

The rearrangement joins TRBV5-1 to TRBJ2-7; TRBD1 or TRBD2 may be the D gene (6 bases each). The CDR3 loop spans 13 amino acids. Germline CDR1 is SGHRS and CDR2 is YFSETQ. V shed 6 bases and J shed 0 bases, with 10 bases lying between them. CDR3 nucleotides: TGCGCCAGCATAGGGGGGAACTCCTACGAGCAGTACTTC. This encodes CASIGGNSYEQYF.

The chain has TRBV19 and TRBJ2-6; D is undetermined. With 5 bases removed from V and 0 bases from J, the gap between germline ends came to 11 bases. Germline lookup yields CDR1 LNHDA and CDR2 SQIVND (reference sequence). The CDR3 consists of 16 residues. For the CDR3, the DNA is TGTGCCAGTAGTCCACACAGTACCTCTGGGGCCAACGTCCTGACTTTC. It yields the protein CASSPHSTSGANVLTF. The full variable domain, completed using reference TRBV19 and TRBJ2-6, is DGGITQSPKYLFRKEGQNVTLSCEQNLNHDAMYWYRQDPGQGLRLIYYSQIVNDFQKGDIAEGYSVSREKKESFPLTVTSAQKNPTAFYLCASSPHSTSGANVLTFGAGSRLTVL.

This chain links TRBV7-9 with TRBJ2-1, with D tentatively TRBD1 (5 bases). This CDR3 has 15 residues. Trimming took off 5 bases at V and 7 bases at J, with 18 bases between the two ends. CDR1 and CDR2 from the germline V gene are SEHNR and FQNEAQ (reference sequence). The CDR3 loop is CASSPRSLPGNEQFF. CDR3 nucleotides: TGTGCCAGCAGCCCCCGGAGTCTCCCAGGGAATGAGCAGTTCTTC.

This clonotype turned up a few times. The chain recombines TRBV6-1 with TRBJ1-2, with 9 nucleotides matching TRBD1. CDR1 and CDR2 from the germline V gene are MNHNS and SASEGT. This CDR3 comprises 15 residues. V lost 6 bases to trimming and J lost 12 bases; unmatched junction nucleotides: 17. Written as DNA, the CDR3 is TGTGCCAGCAGACTCCAGAGGTCGGGACAGGGAGCGGACACCTTC. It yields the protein CASRLQRSGQGADTF.